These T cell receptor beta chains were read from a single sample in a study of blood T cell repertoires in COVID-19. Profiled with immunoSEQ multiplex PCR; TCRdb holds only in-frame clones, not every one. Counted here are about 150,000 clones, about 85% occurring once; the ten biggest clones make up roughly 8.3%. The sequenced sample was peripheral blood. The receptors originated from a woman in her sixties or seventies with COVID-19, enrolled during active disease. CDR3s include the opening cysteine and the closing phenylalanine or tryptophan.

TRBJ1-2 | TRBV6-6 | CASSRQGQINYGYTF
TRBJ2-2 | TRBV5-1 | CASSLAGISGTGELFF
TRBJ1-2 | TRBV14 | CASSDRDRDLGGYTF
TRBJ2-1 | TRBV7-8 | CASSLAEQYNEQFF
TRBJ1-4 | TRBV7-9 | CASSSGQGNEKLFF
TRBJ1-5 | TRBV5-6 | CASSLGGTGIFRNQPQHF
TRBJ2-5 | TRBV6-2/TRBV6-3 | CASSYSASGRLETQYF
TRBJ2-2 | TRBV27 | CASTPGRRSTGELFF
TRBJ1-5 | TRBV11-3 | CASSLDREGDQHF
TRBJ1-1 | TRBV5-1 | CASSLPSQGGNTEAFF
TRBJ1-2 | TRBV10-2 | CASSSPGYGYTF
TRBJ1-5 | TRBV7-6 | CASSLEGQGYQPQHF
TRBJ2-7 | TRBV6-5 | CASSRGHEQYF
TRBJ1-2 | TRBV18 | CASSPLRDRVGYTF
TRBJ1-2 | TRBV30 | CAWSPRSLPSNGYTF
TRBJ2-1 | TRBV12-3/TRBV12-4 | CASSLEPEQFF
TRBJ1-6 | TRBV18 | CASSRRTGGDSPLHF
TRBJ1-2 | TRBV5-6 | CASSLEDRGGYTF
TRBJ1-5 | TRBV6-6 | CASSRGTGGRWSNQPQHF
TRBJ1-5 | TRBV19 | CASRTEEFNQPQHF